The count of the clone carrying this T cell receptor beta chain is one. The method was immunoSEQ multiplex PCR; TCRdb's version includes in-frame clones alone and lacks a portion of them. The sample has hundreds of thousands of clones, 85% to 90% seen once; the top ten hold less than 2%. This record belongs to a study of blood T cell repertoires in COVID-19. For the study at large: Whether acute or convalescent, the COVID-19 samples came from the United States, Italy and Spain.

CDR3 length: 11 amino acids. Germline CDR1 and CDR2: SGHAT and FQNNGV. Deletions cut 1 base from V and 8 bases from J, with 2 bases between. The origin of this receptor is a woman aged 25 to 39 with COVID-19, enrolled during active disease. V and J are TRBV11-2 and TRBJ2-2; no definite D call. The sample consisted of peripheral blood. This CDR3 reads CASSLVGELFF. In nucleotides, the CDR3 is TGTGCCAGCAGCTTAGTAGGGGAGCTGTTTTTT.